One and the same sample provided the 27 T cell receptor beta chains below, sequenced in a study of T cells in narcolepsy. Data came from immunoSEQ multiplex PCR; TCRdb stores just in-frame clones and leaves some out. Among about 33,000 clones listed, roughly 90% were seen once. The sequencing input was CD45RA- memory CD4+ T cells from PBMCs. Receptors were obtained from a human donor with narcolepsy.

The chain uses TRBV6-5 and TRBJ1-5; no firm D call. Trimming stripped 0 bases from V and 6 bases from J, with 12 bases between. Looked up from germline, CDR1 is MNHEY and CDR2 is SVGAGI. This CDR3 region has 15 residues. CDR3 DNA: TGTGCCAGCAGTTACTCGGTGGCCGCGATTCAGCCCCAGCATTTT. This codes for CASSYSVAAIQPQHF.

The DNA of the CDR3 is TGCGCCAGCAGCTCAAACATGGGTCCAATGAACACTGAAGCTTTCTTT. It encodes CASSSNMGPMNTEAFF. V is TRBV5-1 and J is TRBJ1-1; no definite D call. Germline loops: CDR1 SGHRS, CDR2 YFSETQ. The V end lost 3 bases, the J end lost 0 bases, and 15 bases lay between the germline ends. This CDR3 is 16 amino acids long.

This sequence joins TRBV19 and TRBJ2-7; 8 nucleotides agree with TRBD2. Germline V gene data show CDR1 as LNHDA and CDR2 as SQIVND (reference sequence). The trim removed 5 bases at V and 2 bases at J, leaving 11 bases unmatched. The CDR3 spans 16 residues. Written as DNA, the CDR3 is TGTGCCAGTAGTCTCCGCGCGGGAGGCCAGACCTACGAGCAGTACTTC. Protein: CASSLRAGGQTYEQYF.

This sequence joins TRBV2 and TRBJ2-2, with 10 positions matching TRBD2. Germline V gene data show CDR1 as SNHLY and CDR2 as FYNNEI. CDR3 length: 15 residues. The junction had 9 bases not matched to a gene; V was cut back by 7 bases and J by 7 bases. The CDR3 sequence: CASMSGTSAIGELFF. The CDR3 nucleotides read TGTGCCAGCATGTCCGGGACTAGCGCAATCGGGGAGCTGTTTTTT.

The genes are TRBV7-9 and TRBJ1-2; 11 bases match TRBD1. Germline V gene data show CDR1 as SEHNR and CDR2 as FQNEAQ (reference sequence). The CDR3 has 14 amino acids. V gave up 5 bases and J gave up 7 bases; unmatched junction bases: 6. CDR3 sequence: CASSVGQGAPGYTF. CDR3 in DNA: TGTGCCAGCAGCGTCGGACAGGGGGCGCCTGGCTACACCTTC.

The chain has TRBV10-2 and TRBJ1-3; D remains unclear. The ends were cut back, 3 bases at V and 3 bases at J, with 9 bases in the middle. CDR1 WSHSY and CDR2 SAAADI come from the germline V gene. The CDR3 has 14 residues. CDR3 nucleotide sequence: TGCGCCAGCAGTGACAAAGTATATGGAAACACCATATATTTT. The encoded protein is CASSDKVYGNTIYF.

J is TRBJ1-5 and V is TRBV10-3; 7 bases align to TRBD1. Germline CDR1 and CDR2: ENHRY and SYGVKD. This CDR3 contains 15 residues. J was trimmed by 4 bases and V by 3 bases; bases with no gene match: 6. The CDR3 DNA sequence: TGTGCCATCAGTGAAACCCCACAGGGGAATCAGCCCCAGCATTTT. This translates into CAISETPQGNQPQHF.

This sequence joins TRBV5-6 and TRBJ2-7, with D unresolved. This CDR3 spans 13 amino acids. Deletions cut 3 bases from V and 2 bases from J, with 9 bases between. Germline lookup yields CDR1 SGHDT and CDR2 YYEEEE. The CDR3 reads CASSYVSAYEQYF. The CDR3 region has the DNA TGTGCCAGCAGCTACGTATCCGCCTACGAGCAGTACTTC.

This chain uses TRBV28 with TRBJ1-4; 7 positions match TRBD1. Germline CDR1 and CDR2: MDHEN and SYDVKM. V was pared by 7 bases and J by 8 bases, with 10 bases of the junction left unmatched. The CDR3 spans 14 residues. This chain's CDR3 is CASTVQGLKEKLFF. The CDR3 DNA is TGTGCCAGCACCGTACAGGGGTTAAAGGAAAAACTGTTTTTT.

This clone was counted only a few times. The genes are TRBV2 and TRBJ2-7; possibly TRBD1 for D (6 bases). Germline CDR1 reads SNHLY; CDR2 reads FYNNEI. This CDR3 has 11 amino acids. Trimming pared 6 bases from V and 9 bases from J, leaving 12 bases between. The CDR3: CASSGQGTQYF. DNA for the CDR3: TGTGCCAGCAGCGGGCAGGGGACGCAGTACTTC. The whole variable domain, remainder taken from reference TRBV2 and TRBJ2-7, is EPEVTQTPSHQVTQMGQEVILRCVPISNHLYFYWYRQILGQKVEFLVSFYNNEISEKSEIFDDQFSVERPDGSNFTLKIRSTKLEDSAMYFCASSGQGTQYFGPGTRLTVT.

The CDR3 DNA sequence: TGTGCCAGCTCACCCGGGACCCAGGAAAAACTGTTTTTT. Translation gives CASSPGTQEKLFF. The chain couples TRBV18 to TRBJ1-4; possibly TRBD1 for D (5 bases). Germline CDR1 is KGHSH and CDR2 is LQKENI. This CDR3 has 13 residues. V was pared by 3 bases and J by 8 bases, with 10 bases between.

CDR3 DNA: TGTGCCAGCAGCTGGGGACAGGGGGGCACTGAAGCTTTCTTT. It is translated as CASSWGQGGTEAFF. The chain uses TRBV5-6 and TRBJ1-1, with TRBD1 matching over 11 bases. This CDR3 comprises 14 residues. Per germline, CDR1 SGHDT and CDR2 YYEEEE. Trimming at V came to 3 bases and at J to 4 bases, leaving 2 bases not matched to a gene. Full variable domain (outside the CDR3, taken from reference TRBV5-6 and TRBJ1-1): DAGVTQSPTHLIKTRGQQVTLRCSPKSGHDTVSWYQQALGQGPQFIFQYYEEEERQRGNFPDRFSGHQFPNYSSELNVNALLLGDSALYLCASSWGQGGTEAFFGQGTRLTVV.

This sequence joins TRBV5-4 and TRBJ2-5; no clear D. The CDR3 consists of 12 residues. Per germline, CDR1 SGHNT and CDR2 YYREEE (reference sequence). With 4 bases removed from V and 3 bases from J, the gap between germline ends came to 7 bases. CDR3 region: CASSVDEETQYF. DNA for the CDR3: TGTGCCAGCAGCGTTGACGAAGAGACCCAGTACTTC.

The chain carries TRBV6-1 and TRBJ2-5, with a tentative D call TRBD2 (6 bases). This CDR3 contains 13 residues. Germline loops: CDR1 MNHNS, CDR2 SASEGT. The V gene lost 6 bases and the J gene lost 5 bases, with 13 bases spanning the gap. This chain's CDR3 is CASRTGAPETQYF. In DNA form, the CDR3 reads TGTGCCAGCAGAACGGGAGCTCCGGAGACCCAGTACTTC.

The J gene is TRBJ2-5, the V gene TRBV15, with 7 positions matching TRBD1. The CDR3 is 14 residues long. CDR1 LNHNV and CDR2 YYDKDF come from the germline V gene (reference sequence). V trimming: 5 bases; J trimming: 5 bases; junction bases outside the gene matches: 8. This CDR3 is CATSSSTGRETQYF. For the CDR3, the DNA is TGTGCCACCAGCTCATCGACAGGGCGCGAGACCCAGTACTTC.

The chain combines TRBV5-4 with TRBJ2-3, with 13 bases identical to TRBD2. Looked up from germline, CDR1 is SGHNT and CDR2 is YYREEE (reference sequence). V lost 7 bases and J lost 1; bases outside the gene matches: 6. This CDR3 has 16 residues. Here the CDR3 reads CASGRLAGGRTDTQYF. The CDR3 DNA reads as TGTGCCAGCGGGAGACTAGCGGGGGGCCGCACAGATACGCAGTATTTT.

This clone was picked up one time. CDR3 nucleotide sequence: TGTGCCAGTACCTTGGCGGGGCAGGGCAATGGCTACACCTTC. Amino acid sequence: CASTLAGQGNGYTF. The J gene is TRBJ1-2, the V gene TRBV19; a possible D gene is TRBD1 (5 bases). This CDR3 has 14 amino acids. The germline gives CDR1 LNHDA, CDR2 SQIVND (reference sequence). V dropped 7 bases and J dropped 6 bases, with 18 bases sitting between them.

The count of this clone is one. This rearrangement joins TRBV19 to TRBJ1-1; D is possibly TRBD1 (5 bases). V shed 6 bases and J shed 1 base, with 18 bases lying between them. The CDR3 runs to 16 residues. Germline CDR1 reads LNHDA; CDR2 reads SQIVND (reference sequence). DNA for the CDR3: TGTGCCAGTAGCGACAATCAGTTGGGGGGGAACACTGAAGCTTTCTTT. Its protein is CASSDNQLGGNTEAFF. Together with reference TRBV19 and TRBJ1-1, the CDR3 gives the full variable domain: DGGITQSPKYLFRKEGQNVTLSCEQNLNHDAMYWYRQDPGQGLRLIYYSQIVNDFQKGDIAEGYSVSREKKESFPLTVTSAQKNPTAFYLCASSDNQLGGNTEAFFGQGTRLTVV.

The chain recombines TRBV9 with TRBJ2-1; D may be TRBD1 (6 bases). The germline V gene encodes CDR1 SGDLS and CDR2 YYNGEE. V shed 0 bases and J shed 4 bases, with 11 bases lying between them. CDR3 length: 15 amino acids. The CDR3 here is CASSVERGSYNEQFF. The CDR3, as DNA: TGTGCCAGCAGCGTAGAGAGGGGGTCGTACAATGAGCAGTTCTTC.

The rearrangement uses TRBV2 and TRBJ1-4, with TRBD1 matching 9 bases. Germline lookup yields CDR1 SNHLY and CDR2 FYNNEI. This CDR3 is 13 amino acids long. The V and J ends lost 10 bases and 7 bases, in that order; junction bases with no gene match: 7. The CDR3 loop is CATGQGWSEKLFF. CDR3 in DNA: TGTGCCACTGGACAGGGGTGGAGTGAAAAACTGTTTTTT.

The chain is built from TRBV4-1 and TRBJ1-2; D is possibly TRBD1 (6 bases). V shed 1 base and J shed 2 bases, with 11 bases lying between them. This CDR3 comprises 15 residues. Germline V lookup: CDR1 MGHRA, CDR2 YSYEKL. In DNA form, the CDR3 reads TGCGCCAGCAGCCAAGTCGGGCAGGGGAACTATGGCTACACCTTC. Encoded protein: CASSQVGQGNYGYTF.

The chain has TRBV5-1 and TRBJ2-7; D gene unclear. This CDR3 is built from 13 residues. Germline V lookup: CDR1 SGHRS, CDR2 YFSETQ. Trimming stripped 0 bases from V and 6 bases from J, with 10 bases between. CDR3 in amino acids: CASSLEVSGEQYF. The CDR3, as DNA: TGCGCCAGCAGCTTGGAGGTATCCGGCGAGCAGTACTTC.

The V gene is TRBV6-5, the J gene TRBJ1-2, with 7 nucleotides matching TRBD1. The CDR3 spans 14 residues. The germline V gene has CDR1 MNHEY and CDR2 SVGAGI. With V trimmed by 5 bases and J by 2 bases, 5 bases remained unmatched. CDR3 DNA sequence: TGTGCCAGCAGTCGGGACAGCAAGAACTATGGCTACACCTTC. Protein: CASSRDSKNYGYTF.

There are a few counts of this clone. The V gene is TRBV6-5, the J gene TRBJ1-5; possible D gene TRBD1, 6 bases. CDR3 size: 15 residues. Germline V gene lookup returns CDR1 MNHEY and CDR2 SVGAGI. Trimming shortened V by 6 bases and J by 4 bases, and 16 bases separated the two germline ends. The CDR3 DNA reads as TGTGCCAGCAGGGGGGGCGGGGGCCTAAATCAGCCCCAGCATTTT. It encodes CASRGGGGLNQPQHF.

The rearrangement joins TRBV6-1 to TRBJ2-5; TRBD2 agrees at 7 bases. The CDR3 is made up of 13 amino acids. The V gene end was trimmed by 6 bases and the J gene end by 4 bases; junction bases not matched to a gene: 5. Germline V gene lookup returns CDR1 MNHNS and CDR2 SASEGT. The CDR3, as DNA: TGTGCCAGCAGCCGGACTAGGGTAGAGACCCAGTACTTC. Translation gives CASSRTRVETQYF.

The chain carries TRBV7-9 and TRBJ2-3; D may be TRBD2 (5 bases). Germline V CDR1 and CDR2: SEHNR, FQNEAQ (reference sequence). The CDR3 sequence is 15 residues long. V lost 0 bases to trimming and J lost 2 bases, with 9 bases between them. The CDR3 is CASSLASGNTDTQYF. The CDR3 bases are TGTGCCAGCAGCTTAGCGTCGGGGAACACAGATACGCAGTATTTT.

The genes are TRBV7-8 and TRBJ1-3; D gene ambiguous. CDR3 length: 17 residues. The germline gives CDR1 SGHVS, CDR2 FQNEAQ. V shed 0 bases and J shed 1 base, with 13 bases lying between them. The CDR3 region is CASSLALRGGSGNTIYF. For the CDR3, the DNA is TGTGCCAGCAGCTTAGCCTTACGGGGTGGATCTGGAAACACCATATATTTT.